This T cell receptor (beta chain) is drawn from a study of blood T cell repertoires in COVID-19. Study in general: Sites across the United States, Italy and Spain contributed samples from acute and convalescent COVID-19.

Libraries were prepared by immunoSEQ multiplex PCR; TCRdb keeps only in-frame clonotypes and omits some of them. The sample consists of about 74,000 clones, roughly 85% of them appearing once. CDR1 is SNHLY, CDR2 FYNNEI, per germline. V was clipped by 5 bases and J by 6 bases, with 13 bases between them. The length of the CDR3 is 14 residues. The origin of this receptor is a man aged 45-65 years with acute or convalescent COVID-19. The sequenced sample consisted of peripheral blood. The chain is built from TRBV2 and TRBJ2-2, with D perhaps TRBD1 (6 bases). This CDR3 is CASSIQGTPGELFF. The CDR3 nucleotides are TGTGCCAGCAGTATACAGGGAACCCCCGGGGAGCTGTTTTTT.